The sequence of this T cell receptor beta chain was determined in a study of graft-versus-host responses after intestinal transplantation. About the study: All of the recipients had induction that used anti-thymocyte globulin, then tacrolimus and steroids for approximately 3 years. Broader study findings: Declines in HvG clones occurring early post-transplant were associated with peak circulating GvH clone levels.

Sequencing was performed with immunoSEQ multiplex PCR; in TCRdb, only in-frame clones are kept and a portion is missing. This table has around 110,000 clones, just over 90% appearing once. CDR3 length equals 15 residues. The ends lost 5 bases at V and 1 base at J; junction bases unmatched: 4. CDR1 and CDR2 (germline): SEHNR, FQNEAQ (reference sequence). On this clone itself: Its matching antigen is unknown.

The receptor was isolated from a human donor who received an intestinal transplant. This sample comprised unstimulated CD4+ T cells sorted from spleen or lymph node cells, obtained before intestinal transplant. V and J are TRBV7-9 and TRBJ2-1; 8 nucleotides line up with TRBD1. CDR3 loop: CASSKDRVSYNEQFF. CDR3 DNA sequence: TGTGCCAGCAGCAAGGACAGGGTGTCCTACAATGAGCAGTTCTTC.